This note documents a single T cell receptor (beta chain) sequence. Its antigen remains unidentified. These data belong to a study of beta chain features in type 1 diabetes. Study findings and constraints: All four CD4+ subsets of Type 1 diabetes patients contained TCRB CDR3s that were moderately but significantly shorter. A cDNA-based sequencing approach could over-represent cells with high TCR expression.

Trimming took 8 bases from V and 7 from J; bases not matched to a gene: 12. In germline, CDR1 is GTSNPN, CDR2 SVGIG (reference sequence). The CDR3 has 13 residues. Sampling consisted of one heparinised blood draw per donor, averaging about 116 mL. Via the markers CD45RO/CCR7/CD25/CD127/CD95/CD27, stem cell-like memory, regulatory, central memory and naive CD4+ cells were sorted. Reverse transcription of all isolated RNA meant that expressed TCRB transcripts were sequenced. Average reads for naive, central memory and regulatory T cell samples were several million. The assay was immunoSEQ multiplex PCR, and TCRdb's table has in-frame clones only and misses some. The repertoire holds some 240,000 clones, with 16% as singletons.

This receptor was identified in a man younger than 40 with type 1 diabetes. J is TRBJ2-7 and V is TRBV30; 9 nucleotides line up with TRBD1. The specimen sequenced was naive CD4+ T cells from blood. The CDR3 DNA reads TGTGCCGGAGCGACAGGGGGTAGAGGAGAGCAGTACTTC. It yields the protein CAGATGGRGEQYF. Variable domain in full (rest from reference TRBV30 and TRBJ2-7): SQTIHQWPATLVQPVGSPLSLECTVEGTSNPNLYWYRQAAGRGLQLLFYSVGIGQISSEVPQNLSASRPQDRQFILSSKKLLLSDSGFYLCAGATGGRGEQYFGPGTRLTVT.